Presented here are 3 T cell receptor beta chains from one specimen sequenced in a study of PD-1 blockade in mismatch repair-deficient tumors. Method: immunoSEQ multiplex PCR; TCRdb's copy keeps in-frame clones and lacks some. This sample carries under 150,000 clones, around nine tenths of them seen once, and the ten largest clones take roughly 10%. Specimen: peripheral blood, collected 72 weeks after starting pembrolizumab. These receptors came from an adult with mismatch repair-deficient cancer.

This clone was counted once. The rearrangement links TRBV10-2 to TRBJ1-2, with 7 bases that match TRBD1. CDR3 size: 14 residues. The trim removed 10 bases at V and 0 bases at J, leaving 8 bases unmatched. Germline V gene data show CDR1 as WSHSY and CDR2 as SAAADI. This chain's CDR3 is CATKPGQANYGYTF. CDR3 DNA: TGCGCCACCAAACCCGGACAGGCTAACTATGGCTACACCTTC.

The rearrangement links TRBV19 to TRBJ2-1; 8 positions match TRBD2. CDR3 length: 12 residues. Germline trimming cut 10 bases from V and 8 bases from J; bases unmatched to any gene: 7. CDR1 is LNHDA, CDR2 SQIVND, per germline (reference sequence). Written as DNA, the CDR3 is TGTGCCACCCGCCGGGGGGGTGATGAGCAGTTCTTC. Protein sequence: CATRRGGDEQFF.

This clone came up once. This chain joins TRBV5-6 and TRBJ2-1, with D possibly matching TRBD2 (5 bases). Trimming took 4 bases from V and 4 from J, leaving 9 bases between them. The length of the CDR3 is 13 residues. Germline values: CDR1 SGHDT, CDR2 YYEEEE. The chain's CDR3 is CASSADFYNEQFF. Written as DNA, the CDR3 is TGTGCCAGCAGCGCGGACTTTTACAATGAGCAGTTCTTC. Based on the CDR3 plus reference TRBV5-6 and TRBJ2-1, the full variable domain is DAGVTQSPTHLIKTRGQQVTLRCSPKSGHDTVSWYQQALGQGPQFIFQYYEEEERQRGNFPDRFSGHQFPNYSSELNVNALLLGDSALYLCASSADFYNEQFFGPGTRLTVL.